This entry is about one TCR beta chain. Its antigen is unknown. Base qualities were left out, and no much larger clone turns up one base away. This sample stems from a study of a mutant IDH1 vaccine in newly diagnosed glioma (dated by TCRdb to the early 2020s). General notes on the study: Of the 25 to 35 patients who were treated, around 60% were male and 37.5% were female, and the mean age was around 40 years. For exploratory analyses, longitudinal TCRB deep sequencing was carried out in about two dozen treated patients wherever samples were available. Peripheral blood samples were drawn at six visits, namely V03 (baseline), V05, V07, V10, V12 and V13. Before enrollment, most patients had been given radiochemotherapy with temozolomide as standard therapy, while the rest had received either radiotherapy alone or temozolomide alone.

The protocol used for the library was the immunoSEQ multiplex PCR assay. Rearranged TCR beta chain sequences were amplified using the hsTCRB Kit according to the manufacturer's protocol. Sequencing of TCRB libraries was carried out on an Illumina MiSeq. The authors' analysis ran thus. The kit vendor's proprietary platform handled demultiplexing, trimming and gene mapping. In its TCRdb copy, this immuneACCESS table keeps in-frame sequences only and misses some clones. Where compared with another copy, unresolved V genes explain less than half of these, and the others have no known cause. V and J calls and clone size are as listed in that table; D and trimming were resolved from the DNA. For this sample the table gives 85,000 to 100,000 clones, of which about four fifths were detected only once. The ten most abundant clones make up approximately 8% of the sample. The paper's findings and limits, for the study overall: It was noted by the authors that analyses of patient blood samples could not be reproduced owing to sample limitations. Selection of PBMC samples for TCRB deep sequencing was based on availability. Pseudoprogression seemed to be unrelated to changes in the top peripheral T cell clonotypes found by TCRB sequencing. Vaccine-induced immune responses across multiple MHC alleles were detected in 93.3% of patients.

The CDR3 runs 16 amino acids, cysteine and phenylalanine included. The CDR3 DNA has 48 bases and is translated from base 1. Relative to germline, V is 0 bases shorter and J is 1 base shorter, with 12 bases between their ends. The germline V gene gives CDR1 as KGHSH and CDR2 as LQKENI. Per the publication, the time point label means: baseline, week 1 (first vaccination visit). What this sample's treatment or condition label stands for: pre-vaccination baseline after standard-of-care therapy. The donors had newly diagnosed IDH1-mutant astrocytomas of WHO grade 3 or 4 that showed loss of nuclear ATRX. The samples were drawn from NOA16, a multicentre, single-arm, open-label phase I trial in Germany that tested a mutant IDH1 peptide vaccine in humans for the first time. Blood drawn at visit V03 was used as the baseline sample for immunogenicity testing. Genomic DNA for TCRB sequencing was isolated from EDTA blood with the DNeasy Blood and Tissue Kit.

The sequence came from a woman aged 50 to 60 with glioma. Rearrangement joined TRBV18 to TRBJ1-1, with no confidently assigned D gene. The sequencing here drew on PBMCs, taken from a glioma patient treated with radiotherapy, temozolomide or both. The base sequence is TGTGCCAGCTCACCACCGAACCGTGAGGGGAACACTGAAGCTTTCTTT. This yields the protein CASSPPNREGNTEAFF.